This TCR beta chain originates from a study of cytomegalovirus exposure and HLA in healthy donors. Study findings and constraints: Certain sequence variants were highly shared and formed a cluster, and this cluster was likely a sequencing artifact. Despite most TCR sequences being rare, some public TCRs occurred in many donors.

The CDR3 is 17 residues long. V was cut by 3 bases and J by 0 bases, with 13 bases left in between. Per the germline V gene, CDR1 is SGHNT and CDR2 is YYREEE (reference sequence). Use of 60 Vbeta and 13 Jbeta primers characterized the PCR. Only in-frame clones appear in the TCRdb table, and some are missing; sequencing was by immunoSEQ multiplex PCR. The top ten clones hold around 2.1% of a sample with 150,000 to 200,000 clones, 70% to 85% of them seen once. For this clone: Its antigen is unidentified.

Sequenced sample: PBMCs. This chain joins TRBV5-4 and TRBJ2-6, with D possibly matching TRBD1 (6 bases). This receptor was obtained from a man aged 45 to 65 in good health and CMV-seropositive. CDR3 sequence: CASSSFGQSSGANVLTF. Here the CDR3 DNA reads TGTGCCAGCAGCTCTTTTGGACAGAGCTCTGGGGCCAACGTCCTGACTTTC.